This entry lists 2 T cell receptor beta chains sequenced from one sample in a study of shared clonotypes between healthy human individuals. Assay: immunoSEQ multiplex PCR; the TCRdb copy retains only in-frame clones and omits some. The table lists approximately 1,500,000 clones, roughly 96% of them singletons. Sequencing was carried out using naive CD4+ T cells sorted from blood. The subset: CD45RA+ positively selected. These receptors were collected from a man aged 30 to 39 in good health.

The rearrangement uses TRBV7-2 and TRBJ1-3; 8 nucleotides align to TRBD1. In germline, CDR1 is SGHTA, CDR2 FQGNSA. The CDR3 is made up of 18 amino acids. V trimming: 4 bases; J trimming: 0 bases; junction bases outside the gene matches: 11. The CDR3 bases are TGTGCCAGCAGCTCCAGGATTGGACAGGGACTCTCTGGAAACACCATATATTTT. It translates to CASSSRIGQGLSGNTIYF.

V and J are TRBV7-2 and TRBJ2-7; D call uncertain. There are 15 residues in the CDR3. The germline V and J ends were trimmed by 1 base and 1 base, with 11 bases remaining between them. Germline V gives CDR1 SGHTA, CDR2 FQGNSA. The DNA for the CDR3 is TGTGCCAGCAGCTTAGACCCAGGCCCATCCTACGAGCAGTACTTC. Translated: CASSLDPGPSYEQYF. The full variable domain, with the rest looked up from reference TRBV7-2 and TRBJ2-7, is GAGVSQSPSNKVTEKGKDVELRCDPISGHTALYWYRQSLGQGLEFLIYFQGNSAPDKSGLPSDRFSAERTGGSVSTLTIQRTQQEDSAVYLCASSLDPGPSYEQYFGPGTRLTVT.